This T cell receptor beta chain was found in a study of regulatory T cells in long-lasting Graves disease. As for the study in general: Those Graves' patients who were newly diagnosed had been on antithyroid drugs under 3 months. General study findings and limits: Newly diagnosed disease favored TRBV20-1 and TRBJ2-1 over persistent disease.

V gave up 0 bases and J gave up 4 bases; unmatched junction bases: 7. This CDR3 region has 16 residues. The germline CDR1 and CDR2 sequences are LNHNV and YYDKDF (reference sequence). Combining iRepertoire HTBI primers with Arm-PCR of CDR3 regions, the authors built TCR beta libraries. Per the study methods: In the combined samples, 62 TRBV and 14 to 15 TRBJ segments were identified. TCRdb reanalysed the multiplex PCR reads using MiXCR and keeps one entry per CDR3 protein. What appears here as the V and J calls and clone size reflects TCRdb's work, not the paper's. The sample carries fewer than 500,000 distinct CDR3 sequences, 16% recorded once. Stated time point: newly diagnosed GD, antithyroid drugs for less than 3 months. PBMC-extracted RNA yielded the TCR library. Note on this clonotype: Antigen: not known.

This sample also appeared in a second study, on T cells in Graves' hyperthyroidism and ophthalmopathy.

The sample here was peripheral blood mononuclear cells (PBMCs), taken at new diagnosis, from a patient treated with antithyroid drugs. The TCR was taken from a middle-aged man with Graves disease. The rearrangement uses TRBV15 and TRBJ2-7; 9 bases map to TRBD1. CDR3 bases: TGTGCCACCAGCAGAGATCGCGCCGGACAGGGGTACGAGCAGTACTTC. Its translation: CATSRDRAGQGYEQYF.